The entry that follows covers one T cell receptor beta chain sequence. The record originates from a study of blood T cell repertoires in COVID-19. Study summary: The samples span acute and convalescent COVID-19 from the United States, Italy and Spain.

Sequenced by immunoSEQ multiplex PCR; TCRdb stores in-frame clones only, minus some. The table lists about 310,000 clones, around 86% of them singletons. This CDR3 is 13 amino acids long. V lost 4 bases to trimming and J lost 6 bases; unmatched junction nucleotides: 4. Germline V gene lookup returns CDR1 LGHDT and CDR2 YNNKEL (reference sequence). V and J are TRBV3-1 (or the pseudogene TRBV3-2) and TRBJ1-1, with 8 bases identical to TRBD1. Sample: peripheral blood. This TCR was sampled from a man aged 50 or older with active or convalescent COVID-19. The CDR3 protein is CASSPPDRAEAFF. CDR3 DNA sequence: TGTGCCAGCAGCCCCCCGGACAGGGCTGAAGCTTTCTTT.